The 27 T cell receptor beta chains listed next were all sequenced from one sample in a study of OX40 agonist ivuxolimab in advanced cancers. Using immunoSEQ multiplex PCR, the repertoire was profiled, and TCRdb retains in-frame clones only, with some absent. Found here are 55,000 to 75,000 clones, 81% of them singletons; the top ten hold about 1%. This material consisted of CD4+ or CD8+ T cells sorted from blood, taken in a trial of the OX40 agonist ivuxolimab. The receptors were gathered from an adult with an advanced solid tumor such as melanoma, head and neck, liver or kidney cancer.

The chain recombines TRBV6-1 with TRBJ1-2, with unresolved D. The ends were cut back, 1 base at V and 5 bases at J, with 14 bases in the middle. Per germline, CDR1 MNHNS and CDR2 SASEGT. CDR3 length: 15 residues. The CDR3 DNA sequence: TGTGCCAGCAGTGAAGGTTTTCTTGGATCGTATGGCTACACCTTC. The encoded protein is CASSEGFLGSYGYTF.

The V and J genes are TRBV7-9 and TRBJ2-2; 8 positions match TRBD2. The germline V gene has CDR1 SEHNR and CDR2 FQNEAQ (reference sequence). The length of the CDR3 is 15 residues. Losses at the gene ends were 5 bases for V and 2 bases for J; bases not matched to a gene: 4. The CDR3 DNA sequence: TGTGCCAGCAGCGCCGGGGGGGCCAACACCGGGGAGCTGTTTTTT. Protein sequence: CASSAGGANTGELFF.

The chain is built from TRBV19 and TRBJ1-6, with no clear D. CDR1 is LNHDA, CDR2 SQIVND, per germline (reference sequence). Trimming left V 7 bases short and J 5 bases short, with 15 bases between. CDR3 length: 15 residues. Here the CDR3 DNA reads TGTGCCAGTAACGCGCGACCCACAGATAATTCACCCCTCCACTTT. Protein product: CASNARPTDNSPLHF. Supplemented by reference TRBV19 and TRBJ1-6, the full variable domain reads DGGITQSPKYLFRKEGQNVTLSCEQNLNHDAMYWYRQDPGQGLRLIYYSQIVNDFQKGDIAEGYSVSREKKESFPLTVTSAQKNPTAFYLCASNARPTDNSPLHFGNGTRLTVT.

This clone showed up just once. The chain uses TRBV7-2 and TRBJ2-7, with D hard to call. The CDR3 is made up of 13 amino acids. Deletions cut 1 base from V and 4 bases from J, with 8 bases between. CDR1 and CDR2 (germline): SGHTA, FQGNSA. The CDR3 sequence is CASSLEGLYEQYF. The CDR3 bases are TGTGCCAGCAGCTTAGAGGGTCTTTACGAGCAGTACTTC.

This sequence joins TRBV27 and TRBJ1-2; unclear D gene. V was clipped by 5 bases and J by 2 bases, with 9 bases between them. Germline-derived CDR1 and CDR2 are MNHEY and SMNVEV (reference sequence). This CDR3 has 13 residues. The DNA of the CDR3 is TGTGCCAGCAGTCCATCGGGGAACTATGGCTACACCTTC. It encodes CASSPSGNYGYTF.

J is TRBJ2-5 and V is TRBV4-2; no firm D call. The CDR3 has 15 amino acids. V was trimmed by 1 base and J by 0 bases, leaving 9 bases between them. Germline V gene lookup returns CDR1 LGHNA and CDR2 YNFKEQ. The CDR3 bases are TGTGCCAGCAGCCAAGGCGGAATACACCAAGAGACCCAGTACTTC. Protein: CASSQGGIHQETQYF.

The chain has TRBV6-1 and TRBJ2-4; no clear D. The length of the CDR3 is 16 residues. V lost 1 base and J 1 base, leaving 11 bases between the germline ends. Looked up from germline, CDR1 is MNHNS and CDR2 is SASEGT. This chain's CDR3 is CASSEVAIGAKNIQYF. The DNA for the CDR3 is TGTGCCAGCAGTGAAGTAGCCATTGGGGCCAAAAACATTCAGTACTTC.

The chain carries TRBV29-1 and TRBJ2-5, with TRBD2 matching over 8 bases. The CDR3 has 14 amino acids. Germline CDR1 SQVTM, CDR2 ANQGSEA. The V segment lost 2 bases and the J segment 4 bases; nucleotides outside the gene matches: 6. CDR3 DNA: TGCAGCGTTGAAAGGGGCGCGGGAGGAGAGACCCAGTACTTC. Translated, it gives CSVERGAGGETQYF. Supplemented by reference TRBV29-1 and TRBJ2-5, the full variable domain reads SAVISQKPSRDICQRGTSLTIQCQVDSQVTMMFWYRQQPGQSLTLIATANQGSEATYESGFVIDKFPISRPNLTFSTLTVSNMSPEDSSIYLCSVERGAGGETQYFGPGTRLLVL.

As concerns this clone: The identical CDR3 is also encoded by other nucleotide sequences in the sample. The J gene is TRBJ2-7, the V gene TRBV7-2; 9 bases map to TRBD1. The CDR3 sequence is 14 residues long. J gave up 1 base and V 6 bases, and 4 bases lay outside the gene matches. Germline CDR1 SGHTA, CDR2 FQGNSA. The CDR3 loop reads CASSTGTGSYEQYF. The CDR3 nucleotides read TGTGCCAGCAGTACCGGGACAGGGTCCTACGAGCAGTACTTC.

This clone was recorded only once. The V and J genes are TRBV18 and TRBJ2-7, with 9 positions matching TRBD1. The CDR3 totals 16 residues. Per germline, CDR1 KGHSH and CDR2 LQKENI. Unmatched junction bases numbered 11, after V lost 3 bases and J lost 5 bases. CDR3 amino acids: CASSPRMGQGVHEQYF. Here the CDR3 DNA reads TGTGCCAGCTCACCCCGGATGGGACAGGGAGTCCACGAGCAGTACTTC. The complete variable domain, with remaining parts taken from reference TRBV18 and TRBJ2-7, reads NAGVMQNPRHLVRRRGQEARLRCSPMKGHSHVYWYRQLPEEGLKFMVYLQKENIIDESGMPKERFSAEFPKEGPSILRIQQVVRGDSAAYFCASSPRMGQGVHEQYFGPGTRLTVT.

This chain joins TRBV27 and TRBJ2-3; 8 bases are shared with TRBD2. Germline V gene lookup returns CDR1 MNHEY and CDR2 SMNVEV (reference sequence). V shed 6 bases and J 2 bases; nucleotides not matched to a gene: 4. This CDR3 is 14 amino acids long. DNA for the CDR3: TGTGCCAGCAGGGGACTAGAAATCACAGATACGCAGTATTTT. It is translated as CASRGLEITDTQYF.

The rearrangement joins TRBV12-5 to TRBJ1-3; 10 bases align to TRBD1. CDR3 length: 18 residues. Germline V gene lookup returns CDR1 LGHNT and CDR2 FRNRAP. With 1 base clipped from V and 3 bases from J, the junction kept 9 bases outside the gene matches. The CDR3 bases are TGTGCTAGTGGTTTGGCTCCGTTGACAGGGGGCTTTGGAAACACCATATATTTT. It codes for CASGLAPLTGGFGNTIYF.

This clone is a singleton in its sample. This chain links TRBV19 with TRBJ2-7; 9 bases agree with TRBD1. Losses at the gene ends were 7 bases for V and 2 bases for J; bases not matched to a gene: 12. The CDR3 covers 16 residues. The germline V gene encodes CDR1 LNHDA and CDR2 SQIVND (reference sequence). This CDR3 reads CASTPPQGQGTYEQYF. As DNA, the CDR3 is TGTGCCAGTACCCCTCCACAGGGACAGGGAACCTACGAGCAGTACTTC.

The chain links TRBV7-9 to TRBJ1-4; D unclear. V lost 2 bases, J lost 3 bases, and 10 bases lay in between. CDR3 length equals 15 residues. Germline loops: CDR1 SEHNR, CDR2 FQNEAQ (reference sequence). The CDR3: CASSLSGGANEKLFF. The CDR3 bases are TGTGCCAGCAGCTTATCTGGCGGAGCTAATGAAAAACTGTTTTTT.

The CDR3 loop is CAWGGLDSYEQYF. The CDR3 DNA is TGTGCCTGGGGGGGACTAGACTCCTACGAGCAGTACTTC. V usage is TRBV30 and J usage is TRBJ2-7; TRBD2 aligns across 8 bases. Germline trimming cut 5 bases from V and 0 bases from J; bases unmatched to any gene: 3. The CDR3 covers 13 residues. Per germline, CDR1 GTSNPN and CDR2 SVGIG (reference sequence).

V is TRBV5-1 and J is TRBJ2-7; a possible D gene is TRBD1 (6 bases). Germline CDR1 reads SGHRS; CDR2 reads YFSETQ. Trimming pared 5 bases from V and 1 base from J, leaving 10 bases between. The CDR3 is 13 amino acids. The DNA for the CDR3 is TGCGCCAGCAGACAGGGTGAATCCTACGAGCAGTACTTC. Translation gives CASRQGESYEQYF.

Here the CDR3 reads CASSLVGDQTGYGYTF. The CDR3 DNA follows: TGTGCCAGCAGCTTGGTAGGGGACCAAACGGGATATGGCTACACCTTC. The chain combines TRBV5-5 with TRBJ1-2; possibly TRBD1 for D (5 bases). The CDR3 totals 16 residues. CDR1 is SGHKS and CDR2 is YYEKEE in the germline V gene (reference sequence). V shed 0 bases and J shed 5 bases, with 17 bases lying between them.

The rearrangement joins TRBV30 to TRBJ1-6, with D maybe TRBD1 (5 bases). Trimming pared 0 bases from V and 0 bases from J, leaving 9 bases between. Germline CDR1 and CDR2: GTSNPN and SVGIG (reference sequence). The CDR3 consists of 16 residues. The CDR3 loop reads CAWSVRGSSYNSPLHF. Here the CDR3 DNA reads TGTGCCTGGAGTGTACGGGGCAGCTCCTATAATTCACCCCTCCACTTT.

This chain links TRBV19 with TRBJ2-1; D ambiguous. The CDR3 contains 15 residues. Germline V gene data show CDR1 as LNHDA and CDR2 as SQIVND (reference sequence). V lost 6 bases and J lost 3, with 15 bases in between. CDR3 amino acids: CASSVSGPGYNEQFF. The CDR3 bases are TGTGCCAGTAGCGTCTCCGGCCCAGGCTACAATGAGCAGTTCTTC.

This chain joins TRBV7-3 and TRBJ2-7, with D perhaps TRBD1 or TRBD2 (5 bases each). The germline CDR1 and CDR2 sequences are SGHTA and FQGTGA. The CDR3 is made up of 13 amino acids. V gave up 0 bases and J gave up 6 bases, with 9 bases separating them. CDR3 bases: TGTGCCAGCAGCTTAACTCCAGGGAGCGAGCAGTACTTC. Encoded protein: CASSLTPGSEQYF. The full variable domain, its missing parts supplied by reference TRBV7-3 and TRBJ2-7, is GAGVSQTPSNKVTEKGKYVELRCDPISGHTALYWYRQSLGQGPEFLIYFQGTGAADDSGLPNDRFFAVRPEGSVSTLKIQRTERGDSAVYLCASSLTPGSEQYFGPGTRLTVT.

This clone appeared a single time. The CDR3 sequence: CAISERQVGGYTF. As DNA, the CDR3 is TGTGCCATCAGTGAAAGACAGGTGGGGGGCTACACCTTC. This chain joins TRBV10-3 and TRBJ1-2, with D tentatively TRBD1 (6 bases). V gave up 3 bases and J gave up 8 bases, with 13 bases separating them. The CDR3 length is 13 residues. Germline loops: CDR1 ENHRY, CDR2 SYGVKD.

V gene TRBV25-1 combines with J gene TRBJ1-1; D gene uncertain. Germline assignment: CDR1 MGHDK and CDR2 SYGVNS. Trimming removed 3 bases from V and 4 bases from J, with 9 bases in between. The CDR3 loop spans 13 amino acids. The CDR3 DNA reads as TGTGCCAGCAGTGAGGGTGTTTCCACTGAAGCTTTCTTT. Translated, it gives CASSEGVSTEAFF.

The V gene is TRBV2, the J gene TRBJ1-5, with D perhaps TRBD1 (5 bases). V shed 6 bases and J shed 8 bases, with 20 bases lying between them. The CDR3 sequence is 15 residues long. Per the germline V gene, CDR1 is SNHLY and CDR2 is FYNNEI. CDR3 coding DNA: TGTGCCAGCAGCAGACTCTCAGGGTCCTTTGAGCCCCAGCATTTT. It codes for CASSRLSGSFEPQHF.

CDR3 residues: CASSQRSGGGTLGQYF. DNA for the CDR3: TGTGCCAGCAGCCAACGGAGCGGGGGGGGGACCCTTGGGCAGTACTTC. The V and J genes are TRBV5-4 and TRBJ2-7; 10 bases agree with TRBD2. The CDR3 is 16 residues long. Germline CDR1 SGHNT, CDR2 YYREEE (reference sequence). The V segment lost 4 bases and the J segment 9 bases; nucleotides outside the gene matches: 16.

CDR3 amino acids: CSVERGVLEAFF. CDR3 bases: TGCAGCGTTGAAAGAGGGGTACTTGAAGCTTTCTTT. This chain links TRBV29-1 with TRBJ1-1, with D possibly TRBD1 on 5 matching bases. With 2 bases removed from V and 7 bases from J, the gap between germline ends came to 11 bases. Looked up from germline, CDR1 is SQVTM and CDR2 is ANQGSEA. This CDR3 has 12 residues.

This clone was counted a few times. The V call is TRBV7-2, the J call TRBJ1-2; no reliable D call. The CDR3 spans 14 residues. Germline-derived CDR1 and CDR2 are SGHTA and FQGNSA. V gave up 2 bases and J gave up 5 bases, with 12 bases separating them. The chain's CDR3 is CASSLSDGRYGYTF. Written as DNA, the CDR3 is TGTGCCAGCAGCTTATCCGACGGCCGGTATGGCTACACCTTC.

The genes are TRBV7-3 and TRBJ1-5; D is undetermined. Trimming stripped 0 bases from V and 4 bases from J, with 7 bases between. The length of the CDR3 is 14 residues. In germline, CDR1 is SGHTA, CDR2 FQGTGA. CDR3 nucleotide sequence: TGTGCCAGCAGCTTAACTGGCGGAAATCAGCCCCAGCATTTT. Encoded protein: CASSLTGGNQPQHF.